These 14 T cell receptor beta chains share one sample of origin, sequenced in a study of early T cells in non-severe SARS-CoV-2 infection. Using its own MiXCR run on the 5' RACE reads, TCRdb lists one record per CDR3 protein. Here the sample spans tens of thousands of distinct CDR3 sequences, about 5% being singletons. Sequenced material: whole blood, taken at baseline. The receptors were sampled from an adult who was a healthcare worker with PCR-confirmed SARS-CoV-2 infection or an uninfected control (not recorded which).

This clonotype was detected ten times or more. The chain combines TRBV30 with TRBJ2-3; tentative D call: TRBD2 (6 bases). The CDR3 runs 16 residues. V was clipped by 0 bases and J by 2 bases, with 15 bases between them. Germline loops: CDR1 GTSNPN, CDR2 SVGIG (reference sequence). The CDR3 spells CAWSVRGLSNTDTQYF. Here the CDR3 DNA reads TGTGCCTGGAGTGTTCGCGGACTATCAAACACAGATACGCAGTATTTT. The entire variable domain, with the rest obtained from reference TRBV30 and TRBJ2-3, is as follows: SQTIHQWPATLVQPVGSPLSLECTVEGTSNPNLYWYRQAAGRGLQLLFYSVGIGQISSEVPQNLSASRPQDRQFILSSKKLLLSDSGFYLCAWSVRGLSNTDTQYFGPGTRLTVL.

This clonotype was counted many times. This chain uses TRBV6-5 with TRBJ2-1; maybe TRBD2 (5 bases). The length of the CDR3 is 14 residues. Germline CDR1 is MNHEY and CDR2 is SVGAGI. V dropped 0 bases and J dropped 4 bases, with 7 bases sitting between them. Written as DNA, the CDR3 is TGTGCCAGCAGTTACTCGACTAATTACAATGAGCAGTTCTTC. Translating gives CASSYSTNYNEQFF.

This clonotype has at least ten counts. The rearrangement joins TRBV7-9 to TRBJ2-1; the match to TRBD2 covers 8 bases. Germline assignment: CDR1 SEHNR and CDR2 FQNEAQ (reference sequence). The trim removed 5 bases at V and 3 bases at J, leaving 6 bases unmatched. The CDR3 has 15 amino acids. The CDR3 DNA sequence: TGTGCCAGCAGCCCTCGGGGGGGAGGCTACAATGAGCAGTTCTTC. It translates to CASSPRGGGYNEQFF.

In its sample, this clonotype was seen a few times. The V gene is TRBV2, the J gene TRBJ2-5, with 9 nucleotides matching TRBD2. V dropped 1 base and J dropped 5; count of bases not matched to a gene: 5. This CDR3 has 15 residues. From germline, CDR1 is SNHLY and CDR2 FYNNEI. This chain's CDR3 is CASSEERGVVETQYF. The DNA for the CDR3 is TGTGCCAGCAGTGAAGAGCGGGGGGTAGTGGAGACCCAGTACTTC.

This clonotype showed up many times. The chain employs TRBV7-2 and TRBJ2-2; tentative D call: TRBD2 (5 bases). The CDR3 loop spans 13 amino acids. From germline, CDR1 is SGHTA and CDR2 FQGNSA. Trimming stripped 2 bases from V and 6 bases from J, with 7 bases between. CDR3: CASSLWRAGELFF. As DNA, the CDR3 is TGTGCCAGCAGCTTATGGCGGGCCGGGGAGCTGTTTTTT.

The genes are TRBV21-1 and TRBJ2-7; TRBD2, the table's D call, was not compared with the DNA. TRBV21-1 is tagged as a pseudogene. This CDR3 has 15 amino acids. In nucleotides, the CDR3 is TGTGCCAGCAGCAAAGGGACTAGCGGGAGGGCCGAGCAGTACTTC. It yields the protein CASSKGTSGRAEQYF.

This clonotype was found many times. The chain carries TRBV5-8 and TRBJ1-2; 10 bases agree with TRBD1. V lost 1 base and J lost 13; bases outside the gene matches: 16. The germline CDR1 and CDR2 sequences are SGHTS and YDEGEE. This CDR3 has 16 amino acids. CDR3 loop: CASSLYIDRGRGAPTF. CDR3 sequence (DNA): TGTGCCAGCAGCTTGTATATCGACAGGGGGCGGGGGGCCCCCACCTTC.

This clonotype was counted ten times or more. The rearrangement links TRBV5-1 to TRBJ2-2; 7 positions agree with TRBD1. This CDR3 is built from 15 residues. The germline CDR1 and CDR2 sequences are SGHRS and YFSETQ. J lost 7 bases, V lost 4 bases, and 10 bases had no gene match. The CDR3 region is CASSLATGANGELFF. CDR3 nucleotides: TGCGCCAGCAGCCTCGCTACAGGGGCCAACGGGGAGCTGTTTTTT. The variable domain in full, completed from reference TRBV5-1 and TRBJ2-2, reads KAGVTQTPRYLIKTRGQQVTLSCSPISGHRSVSWYQQTPGQGLQFLFEYFSETQRNKGNFPGRFSGRQFSNSRSEMNVSTLELGDSALYLCASSLATGANGELFFGEGSRLTVL.

This clonotype was seen at least ten times. The rearrangement joins TRBV5-6 to TRBJ1-5; D unresolved. This CDR3 comprises 13 residues. The germline CDR1 and CDR2 sequences are SGHDT and YYEEEE. Trimming stripped 0 bases from V and 10 bases from J, with 11 bases between. The CDR3 sequence is CASSLEERGPQHF. The CDR3 region has the DNA TGTGCCAGCAGCTTGGAGGAGCGGGGACCCCAGCATTTT. The full variable domain, completed using reference TRBV5-6 and TRBJ1-5, is DAGVTQSPTHLIKTRGQQVTLRCSPKSGHDTVSWYQQALGQGPQFIFQYYEEEERQRGNFPDRFSGHQFPNYSSELNVNALLLGDSALYLCASSLEERGPQHFGDGTRLSIL.

This clonotype was counted many times. The rearrangement joins TRBV18 to TRBJ2-4; TRBD1 might be the D (6 bases). The germline V and J ends were trimmed by 0 bases and 1 base, with 10 bases remaining between them. CDR1 KGHSH and CDR2 LQKENI come from the germline V gene. The CDR3 is 16 amino acids. In nucleotides, the CDR3 is TGTGCCAGCTCACCACCGGGGGCCGGGGCCAAAAACATTCAGTACTTC. Its translation is CASSPPGAGAKNIQYF.

The V call is TRBV29-1, the J call TRBJ2-7; 7 bases map to TRBD1. With V trimmed by 7 bases and J by 6 bases, 6 bases remained unmatched. Germline V gives CDR1 SQVTM, CDR2 ANQGSEA. The CDR3 has 11 residues. Here the CDR3 DNA reads TGCAGCGGGGGAGACAGGGTCGAGCAGTACTTC. It is translated as CSGGDRVEQYF.

At least ten counts were recorded for this clonotype. This chain connects TRBV10-1 to TRBJ2-2, with D unresolved. The CDR3 consists of 15 residues. From germline, CDR1 is WNHNN and CDR2 SYGVQD (reference sequence). V gave up 3 bases and J gave up 0 bases, with 8 bases separating them. The CDR3 bases are TGCGCCAGCAGTGAAACGTACGCGAACACCGGGGAGCTGTTTTTT. Its protein is CASSETYANTGELFF.

This clonotype was counted at least ten times. This chain connects TRBV18 to TRBJ1-2; 7 bases fit TRBD1. Germline loops: CDR1 KGHSH, CDR2 LQKENI. With V trimmed by 2 bases and J by 2 bases, 2 bases remained unmatched. The CDR3 is 14 residues long. The CDR3 DNA reads as TGTGCCAGCTCACCATCGGGACAGAACTATGGCTACACCTTC. Its translation is CASSPSGQNYGYTF.

There are many counts of this clonotype. The chain employs TRBV2 and TRBJ2-1, with 10 nucleotides matching TRBD2. Germline trimming cut 6 bases from V and 0 bases from J; bases unmatched to any gene: 14. The CDR3 consists of 19 residues. The germline CDR1 and CDR2 sequences are SNHLY and FYNNEI. The CDR3 nucleotides read TGTGCCAGCAGGCTAAGCGGGAGGGCCCTTTCTAGCTCCTACAATGAGCAGTTCTTC. Protein sequence: CASRLSGRALSSSYNEQFF.